This T cell receptor beta chain was documented in a study of PD-1 blockade in mismatch repair-deficient tumors. Broader study findings: Tumor-resident clones, often absent from pretreatment blood, expanded after pembrolizumab and then contracted. All three positive peptides came from frameshift mutations, yielding roughly 130 blood TCRs.

This clone occurred a few times. The antigen is undetermined. Profiled with immunoSEQ multiplex PCR; TCRdb holds only in-frame clones, not every one. Seen here are about 14,000 clones, roughly 86% observed once, and the top ten hold under 5.5%. With 6 bases clipped from V and 1 base from J, the junction kept 12 bases outside the gene matches. The V gene's germline CDR1 is SNHLY and CDR2 FYNNEI. This CDR3 has 19 amino acids. The time point was: approximately ten-day in vitro stimulation with candidate neoantigen peptide 6. Seven ELISpot-reactive neoantigen peptides each drove a 10-day in vitro stimulation. Clone fold changes were calculated against an identical culture without peptide.

This TCR derives from an adult with mismatch repair-deficient cancer. V usage is TRBV2 and J usage is TRBJ2-6, with 10 bases matching TRBD1. The specimen was cells cultured in vitro, collected from a patient treated with pembrolizumab. The CDR3 coding sequence is TGTGCCAGCAGCTCGACCGCGGACAGGGGGATTTCTGGGGCCAACGTCCTGACTTTC. Its protein product is CASSSTADRGISGANVLTF.